Sequencing of this TCR beta chain was carried out in a study of cytomegalovirus exposure and HLA in healthy donors. Germline V gene lookup returns CDR1 SSHAT and CDR2 FNYEAQ (reference sequence). The CDR3 extends over 14 amino acids. With V trimmed by 4 bases and J by 4 bases, 3 bases remained unmatched. The study's findings and limits: A later analysis revealed that TCR association rates differed between HLA loci, peaking at DRB1 and bottoming out at HLA-C.

In regard to this clone: Its specificity is not known.

PCR was performed using 60 Vbeta and 13 Jbeta primers. TCRdb's table, derived via immunoSEQ multiplex PCR, lists solely in-frame clones and lacks some. The sample lists around 240,000 clones; roughly 80% were seen once. The rearrangement joins TRBV7-7 to TRBJ2-5, with 10 bases that match TRBD1. The clonotype originates from a middle-aged woman in good health and CMV-seropositive. Input material: PBMCs. DNA of the CDR3: TGTGCCAGCAGCTCGGGACAGGGGCGAGAGACCCAGTACTTC. Its protein is CASSSGQGRETQYF.